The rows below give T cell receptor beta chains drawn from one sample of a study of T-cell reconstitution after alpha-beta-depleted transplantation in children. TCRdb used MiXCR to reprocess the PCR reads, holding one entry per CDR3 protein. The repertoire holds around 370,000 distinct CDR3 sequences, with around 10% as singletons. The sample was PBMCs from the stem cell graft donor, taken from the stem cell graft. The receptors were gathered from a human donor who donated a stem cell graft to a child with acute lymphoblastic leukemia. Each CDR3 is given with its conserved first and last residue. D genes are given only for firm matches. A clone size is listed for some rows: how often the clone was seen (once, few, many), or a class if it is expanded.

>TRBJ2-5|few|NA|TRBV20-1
TGCAGTGCTAGTGAGTTCCAAGAGACCCAGTACTTC
CSASEFQETQYF
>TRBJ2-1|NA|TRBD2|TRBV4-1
TGCGCCAGCAGCCAGCTCGACCTGGGACTAGCGGGAGGCAATGAGCAGTTCTTC
CASSQLDLGLAGGNEQFF
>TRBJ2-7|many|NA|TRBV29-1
TGCAGCGTTCTCCCCCGGGGGAACTACGAGCAGTACTTC
CSVLPRGNYEQYF
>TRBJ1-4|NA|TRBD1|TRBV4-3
TGCGCCAGCAGCCAAGATCTTGGGGCAGGGGGCGATGAAAAACTGTTTTTT
CASSQDLGAGGDEKLFF
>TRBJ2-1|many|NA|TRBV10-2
TGCGCCAGCAAAGAGTCTAACCGCTACAATGAGCAGTTCTTC
CASKESNRYNEQFF
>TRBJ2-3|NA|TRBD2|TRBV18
TGTGCCAGCTCACCGAGGACTAGCGGGAGTAGAGATACGCAGTATTTT
CASSPRTSGSRDTQYF
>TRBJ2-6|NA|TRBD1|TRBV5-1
TGCGCCAGCAGCTTTACGAGACAGGGGGCCTCTGGGGCCAACGTCCTGACTTTC
CASSFTRQGASGANVLTF
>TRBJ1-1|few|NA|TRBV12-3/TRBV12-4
TGTGCCAGCAGTTTAGCAGGGATTCGTTTAGCTTTCTTT
CASSLAGIRLAFF
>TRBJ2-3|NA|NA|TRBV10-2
TGCGCCAGCAGTGCCTCAGAAAGAGAGGGGACACACACAGATACGCAGAATTTT
CASSASEREGTHTDTQNF
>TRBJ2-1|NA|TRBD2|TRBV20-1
TGCAGTGCTAGCGGGAGGGATTCCTACAATGAGCAGTTCTTC
CSASGRDSYNEQFF
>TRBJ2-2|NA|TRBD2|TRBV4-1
TGCGCCAGCAGCCAAGGAGCGGGAGTAGGTACCGGGGAGCTGTTTTTT
CASSQGAGVGTGELFF
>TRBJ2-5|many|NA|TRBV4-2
TGTGCCAGCAGCCCCACGGGTCTTCAAGAGACCCAGTACTTC
CASSPTGLQETQYF
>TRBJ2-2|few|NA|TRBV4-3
TGCGCCAGCAGCCAAGATGGGAGGACCGGGGAGCTGTTTTTT
CASSQDGRTGELFF
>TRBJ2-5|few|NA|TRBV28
TGTGCCAGCAGTCGGGGGACATCGAAAGAGACCCAGTACTTC
CASSRGTSKETQYF
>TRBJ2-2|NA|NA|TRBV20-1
TGCAGTGCTAGACAGCGGCTTGGCCAGCTCACCGGGGACCTGTTTTTT
CSARQRLGQLTGDLFF
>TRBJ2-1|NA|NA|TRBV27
TGTGCCAGCAGTTGGAGCCCAGTGAATGAGCAGTTCTTC
CASSWSPVNEQFF
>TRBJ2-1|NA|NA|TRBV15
TGTGCCAATTACAATGAGCAGTTCTTC
CANYNEQFF
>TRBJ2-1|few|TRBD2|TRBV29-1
TGCAGCGTTGAAGGGGGAACTAGCGGGATGGACAGGTTTGATGAGCAGTTCTTC
CSVEGGTSGMDRFDEQFF
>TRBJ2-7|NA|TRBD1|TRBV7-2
TGTGCCAGCAGCCAGCGACAGGGGAGCTCCTACGAGCAGTACTTC
CASSQRQGSSYEQYF
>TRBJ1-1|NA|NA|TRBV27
TGTGCCAGCAGTTTAATCTCCGGGCAGGGTGAAGCTTTCTTT
CASSLISGQGEAFF